These 18 T cell receptor beta chains originate from one sample sequenced in a study of PD-1 blockade in classical Hodgkin lymphoma. The data were produced by immunoSEQ multiplex PCR, yet TCRdb's version contains in-frame clones alone and is incomplete. The repertoire holds 75,000 to 100,000 clones, with roughly 80% as singletons. Every patient experienced relapse after autologous stem cell transplantation, and brentuximab vedotin exposure varied. Sequenced here: peripheral blood mononuclear cells (PBMCs), sampled before the second cycle of nivolumab. These receptors all stem from a human donor with classical Hodgkin lymphoma.

The chain is built from TRBV6-1 and TRBJ2-1; TRBD2 matches at 7 bases. The J segment lost 4 bases and the V segment lost 3 bases, leaving 6 bases of the junction unmatched. Germline V gene sequence: CDR1 MNHNS, CDR2 SASEGT. The CDR3 totals 15 residues. This CDR3 is CASSDISGLYNEQFF. In DNA, the CDR3 is TGTGCCAGCAGTGACATTTCGGGACTATACAATGAGCAGTTCTTC.

The chain has TRBV6-6 and TRBJ2-5; 7 nucleotides line up with TRBD1. The CDR3 runs 14 residues. Trimming cost V 5 bases and J 5 bases; bases outside gene matches: 8. Germline assignment: CDR1 MNHNY and CDR2 SVGAGI (reference sequence). The CDR3 here is CASSDLTGLETQYF. The CDR3 region has the DNA TGTGCCAGCAGTGACCTGACAGGGTTGGAGACCCAGTACTTC.

To note about this clone: At one boundary the junction diverges from the germline segment, which might be a read error. V usage is TRBV6-6 and J usage is TRBJ2-2, with 8 positions matching TRBD2. Germline CDR1 MNHNY, CDR2 SVGAGI (reference sequence). The CDR3 length is 16 residues. The CDR3 spells CASSHSSGLNTGELFF. In DNA form, the CDR3 reads TGTGCCAGCAGTCACTCTAGCGGGCTCAACACCGGGGAGCTGTTTTTT.

This clone was counted only a few times. This rearrangement joins TRBV6-5 to TRBJ1-1, with 7 bases lining up with TRBD1. CDR1 MNHEY and CDR2 SVGAGI come from the germline V gene. This CDR3 region has 14 residues. Losses at the gene ends were 5 bases for V and 4 bases for J; bases not matched to a gene: 7. CDR3 DNA: TGTGCCAGCAGTCTGATAGGGGGCCTCACTGAAGCTTTCTTT. Translating it yields CASSLIGGLTEAFF.

This sequence joins TRBV6-5 and TRBJ1-4; tentative D call: TRBD1 (6 bases). The CDR3 spans 16 residues. CDR1 and CDR2 (germline): MNHEY, SVGAGI. The ends were cut back, 4 bases at V and 8 bases at J, with 20 bases in the middle. CDR3 region: CASSSLSGGAREKLFF. CDR3 DNA: TGTGCCAGCAGTTCTCTTTCGGGGGGGGCTCGAGAAAAACTGTTTTTT.

The chain carries TRBV2 and TRBJ2-7; 10 bases agree with TRBD1. CDR3 length equals 14 residues. After removal of 10 bases from V and 1 base from J, the junction contained 7 bases not matched to a gene. Per the germline V gene, CDR1 is SNHLY and CDR2 is FYNNEI. The CDR3 nucleotides read TGTGCCATATCCGGGACAGGGGCTTCCTACGAGCAGTACTTC. Protein: CAISGTGASYEQYF.

There are a few counts of this clone. The chain combines TRBV10-3 with TRBJ1-1; 8 nucleotides align to TRBD1. This CDR3 region has 13 residues. In germline, CDR1 is ENHRY, CDR2 SYGVKD. V lost 6 bases to trimming and J lost 4 bases; unmatched junction nucleotides: 4. The chain's CDR3 is CAISGQGTTEAFF. CDR3 nucleotide sequence: TGTGCCATCAGCGGACAGGGAACCACTGAAGCTTTCTTT.

This clone showed up just once. This sequence joins TRBV2 and TRBJ1-5; TRBD1 agrees at 9 bases. With 6 bases clipped from V and 1 base from J, the junction kept 7 bases outside the gene matches. CDR3 size: 16 residues. The V gene's germline CDR1 is SNHLY and CDR2 FYNNEI. For the CDR3, the DNA is TGTGCCAGCAGCGAACAGGGGGCCCGGAGCAATCAGCCCCAGCATTTT. Translated, it gives CASSEQGARSNQPQHF. Complete variable domain (other parts from reference TRBV2 and TRBJ1-5): EPEVTQTPSHQVTQMGQEVILRCVPISNHLYFYWYRQILGQKVEFLVSFYNNEISEKSEIFDDQFSVERPDGSNFTLKIRSTKLEDSAMYFCASSEQGARSNQPQHFGDGTRLSIL.

The chain carries TRBV6-1 and TRBJ2-3; D not resolved. V gave up 7 bases and J gave up 4 bases, with 18 bases separating them. The V gene's germline CDR1 is MNHNS and CDR2 SASEGT. The CDR3 length is 15 residues. The CDR3 DNA follows: TGTGCCAGCAAGACCCTTCGGGCATGGGCAGATACGCAGTATTTT. Translated, it gives CASKTLRAWADTQYF.

CDR3 sequence (DNA): TGCGCCAGCAGCCACGTTCCGGGACAGAGAGAGACCCAGTACTTC. The encoded protein is CASSHVPGQRETQYF. The V call is TRBV4-3, the J call TRBJ2-5, with 7 nucleotides matching TRBD1. CDR3 length: 15 amino acids. Losses at the gene ends were 3 bases for V and 4 bases for J; bases not matched to a gene: 8. Germline V CDR1 and CDR2: LGHNA, YSLEER.

The chain uses TRBV10-3 and TRBJ2-7; the D gene could be TRBD1 or TRBD2 (5 bases each). V was pared by 2 bases and J by 5 bases, with 10 bases between. This CDR3 contains 13 residues. The germline V gene has CDR1 ENHRY and CDR2 SYGVKD. The DNA of the CDR3 is TGTGCCATCAGTGAGAGGGACGGGGACGAGCAGTACTTC. Protein product: CAISERDGDEQYF.

V is TRBV30 and J is TRBJ2-3; no clear D gene. This CDR3 has 13 amino acids. From germline, CDR1 is GTSNPN and CDR2 SVGIG (reference sequence). V shed 3 bases and J shed 3 bases, with 10 bases lying between them. CDR3 region: CAWSAGRTDTQYF. The CDR3 DNA reads TGTGCCTGGAGCGCCGGCCGAACAGATACGCAGTATTTT.

This clone was picked up one time. J is TRBJ2-3 and V is TRBV29-1; D may be TRBD2 (6 bases). The ends were cut back, 7 bases at V and 1 base at J, with 9 bases in the middle. Per the germline V gene, CDR1 is SQVTM and CDR2 is ANQGSEA. This CDR3 is built from 12 residues. This CDR3 reads CSGRRGTDTQYF. In nucleotides, the CDR3 is TGCAGCGGTAGGAGGGGCACAGATACGCAGTATTTT.

This chain links TRBV30 with TRBJ1-2; D not certain. The CDR3 runs 16 residues. Deletions cut 0 bases from V and 8 bases from J, with 22 bases between. The germline gives CDR1 GTSNPN, CDR2 SVGIG (reference sequence). CDR3 region: CAWSVKPQLFQMGYTF. The CDR3 nucleotides read TGTGCCTGGAGTGTGAAGCCCCAGTTATTTCAGATGGGCTACACCTTC.

The chain uses TRBV7-9 and TRBJ1-1; D call uncertain. The germline CDR1 and CDR2 sequences are SEHNR and FQNEAQ (reference sequence). The CDR3 runs to 13 residues. V shed 1 base and J shed 1 base, with 4 bases lying between them. The CDR3 loop reads CASSLVWNTEAFF. In DNA form, the CDR3 reads TGTGCCAGCAGCTTAGTATGGAACACTGAAGCTTTCTTT. Filled out from reference TRBV7-9 and TRBJ1-1, the complete variable domain reads DTGVSQNPRHKITKRGQNVTFRCDPISEHNRLYWYRQTLGQGPEFLTYFQNEAQLEKSRLLSDRFSAERPKGSFSTLEIQRTEQGDSAMYLCASSLVWNTEAFFGQGTRLTVV.

Only one count was recorded for this clone. The CDR3 protein is CASADARQGPVYNEQFF. The CDR3 region has the DNA TGTGCTAGTGCCGACGCCCGACAGGGGCCGGTCTACAATGAGCAGTTCTTC. This rearrangement joins TRBV12-5 to TRBJ2-1; 8 nucleotides match TRBD1. In germline, CDR1 is LGHNT, CDR2 FRNRAP. This CDR3 region has 17 residues. Losses at the gene ends were 7 bases for V and 3 bases for J; bases not matched to a gene: 14. Variable domain in full (rest from reference TRBV12-5 and TRBJ2-1): DARVTQTPRHKVTEMGQEVTMRCQPILGHNTVFWYRQTMMQGLELLAYFRNRAPLDDSGMPKDRFSAEMPDATLATLKIQPSEPRDSAVYFCASADARQGPVYNEQFFGPGTRLTVL.

V usage is TRBV13 and J usage is TRBJ1-4, with D unclear. This CDR3 comprises 13 residues. V shed 8 bases and J shed 4 bases, with 11 bases lying between them. Germline assignment: CDR1 PRHDT and CDR2 FYEKMQ (reference sequence). This CDR3 reads CASAQARNEKLFF. In DNA form, the CDR3 reads TGTGCCAGCGCGCAGGCCCGTAATGAAAAACTGTTTTTT.

V gene TRBV29-1 combines with J gene TRBJ1-1; D ambiguous. The germline V and J ends were trimmed by 5 bases and 6 bases, with 13 bases remaining between them. The length of the CDR3 is 12 residues. CDR1 and CDR2 (germline): SQVTM, ANQGSEA. The CDR3 loop reads CSVPPGGSEAFF. The CDR3 DNA follows: TGCAGCGTTCCCCCGGGAGGGTCTGAAGCTTTCTTT.